What follows describes a single T cell receptor (beta chain). As originally analysed: Amplification of reference gene primers provided the estimated nucleated cell counts. Only in-frame clones appear in the TCRdb table, and some are missing; sequencing was by immunoSEQ multiplex PCR. D and trimming were read from the DNA, whereas the V and J calls and clone size are those reported in that table. The sample holds about 59,000 clones; 70% to 80% are singletons and the top ten take under 3.5%. These data originate in a study of blood T cell repertoires in COVID-19. Across the study: The origin of the acute and convalescent COVID-19 samples was the United States, Italy and Spain.

The CDR3 totals 14 residues. Looked up from germline, CDR1 is SEHNR and CDR2 is FQNEAQ (reference sequence). V gave up 4 bases and J gave up 7 bases, with 11 bases separating them. The sequenced sample consisted of peripheral blood. The origin of this receptor is a man aged 55 to 69 with acute or convalescent COVID-19. The chain carries TRBV7-9 and TRBJ1-6; TRBD1 might be the D (5 bases). CDR3: CASSSGLSNSPLHF. CDR3 sequence (DNA): TGTGCCAGCAGCTCGGGACTGTCAAATTCACCCCTCCACTTT.